Listed below are T cell receptor beta chains from one sample, sequenced in a study of cytomegalovirus exposure and HLA in healthy donors. Sequencing was performed with immunoSEQ multiplex PCR; in TCRdb, only in-frame clones are kept and a portion is missing. The sample yields about 110,000 clones, roughly 70% seen once. The sample comprised PBMCs. The source is a male donor in good health and CMV-seropositive. CDR3s include the opening cysteine and the closing phenylalanine or tryptophan. D genes are given only for firm matches. Size values are once, few and many counts, or a class for expanded clones, and some rows have none.

d_call	clone_size	v_call	j_call	cdr3_nt	cdr3_aa
TRBD1	.	TRBV28	TRBJ1-2	TGTGCCAGCAGATCTCCGGGACAGGGGGCGCTTGAGGGCTACACCTTC	CASRSPGQGALEGYTF
TRBD1	.	TRBV28	TRBJ1-1	TGTGCCAGCAGCTCGACAGGGGCTCGTTGTGAAGCTTTCTTT	CASSSTGARCEAFF
.	few	TRBV7-8	TRBJ2-3	TGTGCCAGCAGCTTAGGTCTGTTTTCTAGCACAGATACGCAGTATTTT	CASSLGLFSSTDTQYF
.	once	TRBV4-3	TRBJ2-7	TGCGCCAGCAGCCAAGGAGTCGGCAGGATCTACGAGCAGTACTTC	CASSQGVGRIYEQYF
.	.	TRBV5-1	TRBJ2-1	TGCGCCAGCAGCCCCACAGAGGGCCCACACAATGAGCAGTTCTTC	CASSPTEGPHNEQFF
TRBD2	.	TRBV29-1	TRBJ2-1	TGCAGCGTCCTGACGTCTAGCGGCTACAATGAGCAGTTCTTC	CSVLTSSGYNEQFF
TRBD2	.	TRBV28	TRBJ2-5	TGTGCCAGCAGTTCAACCGGGACTAGGGAAGAGACCCAGTACTTC	CASSSTGTREETQYF
TRBD1	.	TRBV15	TRBJ1-5	TGTGCCACCAGCAGTATTCGGACAGGGGGCAATCAGCCCCAGAATTTT	CATSSIRTGGNQPQNF
.	.	TRBV5-5	TRBJ2-7	TGTGCCAGCAGCACTTGGCTGGACTGGGACTCCTACGAGCAGTACTTC	CASSTWLDWDSYEQYF
TRBD1	.	TRBV27	TRBJ2-7	TGTGCCAGCGGATTGGACAGGGGCTACGAGCAGTACTTC	CASGLDRGYEQYF
TRBD1	.	TRBV5-4	TRBJ2-2	TGTGCCAGCAGCTCTCGGGACAGCAACACCGGGGAGCTGTTTTTT	CASSSRDSNTGELFF
TRBD1	once	TRBV30	TRBJ2-4	TGTGCCTGGAGTGGACAGGGGACCGCCCGTGGCAAAAACATTCAGTACTTC	CAWSGQGTARGKNIQYF
.	.	TRBV5-1	TRBJ2-1	TGCGCCAGCAGCTTGGGTGGCACCCCCTGGAATGAGCAGTTCTTC	CASSLGGTPWNEQFF
.	.	TRBV4-3	TRBJ1-2	TGCGCCAGCAGCCAAGTAGGCGGGAATGGCTACACCTTC	CASSQVGGNGYTF
TRBD1	.	TRBV7-2	TRBJ1-2	TGTGCCAGCAGCGTCCAAACAGGGGGCGGCTACACCTTC	CASSVQTGGGYTF
TRBD2	.	TRBV28	TRBJ2-7	TGTGCCAGCAGGGAGAGCGGGGGGGCCGACGAGCAGTACTTC	CASRESGGADEQYF
TRBD1	.	TRBV4-1	TRBJ1-1	TGCGCCAGCAGCCAAGATGCTCAAGGACAGGTGGACACTGAAGCTTTCTTT	CASSQDAQGQVDTEAFF
TRBD1	.	TRBV28	TRBJ1-4	TGTGCCAGCAGAGCCGCTGGGACAGGGGTACTTGGGAGGGATGAAAAACTGTTTTTT	CASRAAGTGVLGRDEKLFF